The 31 T cell receptor beta chains given below trace back to one sample, sequenced in a study of blood T cell repertoires in COVID-19. Clones were sequenced by immunoSEQ multiplex PCR, and TCRdb holds only the in-frame ones, with some missing. Altogether 200,000 to 300,000 clones are present, around nine tenths being singletons, with the ten largest covering roughly 0.8%. Sequencing was done on a sample of peripheral blood. The receptor source for this set is a man aged 30 to 39 with COVID-19, enrolled during active disease.

This chain uses TRBV6-6 with TRBJ1-4; a possible D gene is TRBD1 (5 bases). V lost 7 bases and J 6 bases, leaving 12 bases between the germline ends. Germline CDR1 and CDR2: MNHNY and SVGAGI (reference sequence). The CDR3 has 13 amino acids. In DNA form, the CDR3 reads TGTGCCAGCAACCCCCGGGGGGATGAAAAACTGTTTTTT. Residues: CASNPRGDEKLFF.

The chain recombines TRBV18 with TRBJ2-2; tentative D call: TRBD1 (5 bases). Trimming took 1 base from V and 2 from J, leaving 11 bases between them. The CDR3 totals 16 residues. Germline V CDR1 and CDR2: KGHSH, LQKENI. The CDR3 sequence is CASSPQGQGNTGELFF. The CDR3 DNA follows: TGTGCCAGCTCACCACAGGGGCAGGGAAACACCGGGGAGCTGTTTTTT.

V gene TRBV18 combines with J gene TRBJ2-1, with D possibly being TRBD2 (5 bases). This CDR3 is built from 13 residues. Germline lookup yields CDR1 KGHSH and CDR2 LQKENI. The V end was cut by 4 bases, the J end by 5 bases, with 9 bases between. Here the CDR3 reads CASSRPGDNEQFF. DNA of the CDR3: TGTGCCAGCTCACGTCCCGGGGACAATGAGCAGTTCTTC.

The chain carries TRBV5-4 and TRBJ2-6; D is perhaps TRBD1 (6 bases). V was shortened by 1 base and J by 4 bases, with 9 bases between the two germline ends. The CDR3 has 15 amino acids. CDR1 is SGHNT and CDR2 is YYREEE in the germline V gene (reference sequence). The CDR3 DNA follows: TGTGCCAGCAGCTTGACAGGGACCGGGGCCAACGTCCTGACTTTC. It is translated as CASSLTGTGANVLTF.

This chain connects TRBV9 to TRBJ2-3; 10 bases align to TRBD2. This CDR3 region has 16 residues. CDR1 and CDR2 (germline): SGDLS, YYNGEE. Losses at the gene ends were 3 bases for V and 6 bases for J; bases not matched to a gene: 10. The CDR3 protein is CASSGEAGGIIDTQYF. CDR3 bases: TGTGCCAGCAGCGGGGAAGCGGGGGGGATTATTGATACGCAGTATTTT.

The V and J genes are TRBV6-4 and TRBJ2-1; TRBD1 matches at 9 bases. Germline CDR1 and CDR2: MRHNA and SNTAGT. The CDR3 contains 15 residues. V shed 4 bases, J shed 7 bases, and the junction held 8 bases outside the gene matches. The CDR3 loop reads CASSVTGTGRNEQFF. The CDR3 bases are TGTGCCAGCAGTGTTACCGGGACAGGGCGGAATGAGCAGTTCTTC.

The J gene is TRBJ2-7, the V gene TRBV6-4, with TRBD1 as a possible D gene (5 bases). V lost 5 bases, J lost 3 bases, and 20 bases lay in between. The germline V gene encodes CDR1 MRHNA and CDR2 SNTAGT. This CDR3 region has 16 residues. Here the CDR3 DNA reads TGTGCCAGCAGTAGGTTCTTCCAAGACAGCGACTACGAGCAGTACTTC. Its translation is CASSRFFQDSDYEQYF.

The CDR3 loop reads CAEPGRAYQPQHF. The CDR3 nucleotides read TGCGCCGAACCGGGCAGGGCCTATCAGCCCCAGCATTTT. This rearrangement joins TRBV10-2 to TRBJ1-5; a possible D gene is TRBD1 (5 bases). The CDR3 runs to 13 residues. V was shortened by 11 bases and J by 5 bases, with 16 bases between the two germline ends. Germline V CDR1 and CDR2: WSHSY, SAAADI.

The chain is built from TRBV24-1 and TRBJ2-2; D not certain. CDR3 length: 14 amino acids. V was clipped by 4 bases and J by 3 bases, with 8 bases between them. Per the germline V gene, CDR1 is KGHDR and CDR2 is SFDVKD. The CDR3 is CATSDPLYTGELFF. The CDR3 region has the DNA TGTGCCACCAGTGACCCTCTATACACCGGGGAGCTGTTTTTT.

The chain uses TRBV7-9 and TRBJ1-5; perhaps TRBD1 as D (5 bases). The V end lost 5 bases, the J end lost 3 bases, and 20 bases lay between the germline ends. The CDR3 is 17 residues long. Per the germline V gene, CDR1 is SEHNR and CDR2 is FQNEAQ (reference sequence). CDR3 sequence reads: CASSNTMGGMNNQPQHF. The CDR3 coding sequence is TGTGCCAGCAGCAACACCATGGGGGGTATGAACAATCAGCCCCAGCATTTT.

V gene TRBV6-1 combines with J gene TRBJ2-5; the D is unclear. Germline lookup yields CDR1 MNHNS and CDR2 SASEGT. This CDR3 is 16 amino acids long. The germline V and J ends were trimmed by 1 base and 2 bases, with 14 bases remaining between them. The CDR3 is CASSEGAGATQETQYF. CDR3 nucleotide sequence: TGTGCCAGCAGTGAAGGGGCAGGCGCTACACAAGAGACCCAGTACTTC.

The CDR3 nucleotides are TGTGCCAGCAGCAAAGCGCGACTAGCGGGGGGCCGCGCTATCTACGAGCAGTACTTC. It specifies CASSKARLAGGRAIYEQYF. This chain uses TRBV13 with TRBJ2-7; 13 nucleotides match TRBD2. This CDR3 has 19 residues. Germline CDR1 and CDR2: PRHDT and FYEKMQ (reference sequence). V shed 5 bases, J shed 3 bases, and the junction held 16 bases outside the gene matches.

The chain employs TRBV25-1 and TRBJ2-5; D gene unclear. This CDR3 is built from 14 residues. Trimming pared 4 bases from V and 5 bases from J, leaving 14 bases between. Germline V gene lookup returns CDR1 MGHDK and CDR2 SYGVNS. CDR3 sequence (DNA): TGTGCCAGCAGTGGCCTAGAGGTTTGGGAGACCCAGTACTTC. Translating gives CASSGLEVWETQYF.

This clone was observed a single time. The chain couples TRBV18 to TRBJ1-5, with no clear D. CDR1 and CDR2 (germline): KGHSH, LQKENI. V dropped 3 bases and J dropped 2 bases, with 11 bases sitting between them. The CDR3 is 15 residues long. The CDR3 reads CASSPRPEGNQPQHF. CDR3 DNA: TGTGCCAGCTCACCCCGCCCAGAGGGCAATCAGCCCCAGCATTTT.

The rearrangement joins TRBV11-2 to TRBJ1-2, with 10 nucleotides matching TRBD1. The CDR3 spans 16 residues. The germline CDR1 and CDR2 sequences are SGHAT and FQNNGV. Germline trimming cut 4 bases from V and 2 bases from J; bases unmatched to any gene: 7. This CDR3 is CASSSISGQGNYGYTF. The CDR3 DNA follows: TGTGCCAGCAGCTCGATATCGGGACAGGGGAACTATGGCTACACCTTC.

The V gene is TRBV10-3, the J gene TRBJ1-1; D is perhaps TRBD1 (5 bases). CDR1 ENHRY and CDR2 SYGVKD come from the germline V gene. The CDR3 is made up of 14 amino acids. V lost 4 bases and J lost 4, with 13 bases in between. The CDR3 nucleotides are TGTGCCATCAGTGCAGGGCCGCCGGGCACTGAAGCTTTCTTT. Protein sequence: CAISAGPPGTEAFF.

J is TRBJ1-6 and V is TRBV18; 7 bases agree with TRBD1. Germline trimming cut 1 base from V and 5 bases from J; bases unmatched to any gene: 5. The CDR3 consists of 16 residues. In germline, CDR1 is KGHSH, CDR2 LQKENI. The CDR3 reads CASSPRQGRDNSPLHF. CDR3 DNA: TGTGCCAGCTCACCACGACAGGGTAGGGATAATTCACCCCTCCACTTT.

In its sample, this clone was seen a few times. The chain joins TRBV5-1 to TRBJ1-1; 7 bases are shared with TRBD1. This CDR3 spans 14 amino acids. The trim removed 3 bases at V and 0 bases at J, leaving 2 bases unmatched. Per germline, CDR1 SGHRS and CDR2 YFSETQ. CDR3 DNA sequence: TGCGCCAGCAGCTCGGGACAGATGAACACTGAAGCTTTCTTT. Protein: CASSSGQMNTEAFF.

The chain joins TRBV29-1 to TRBJ1-1; D call uncertain. With 3 bases removed from V and 3 bases from J, the gap between germline ends came to 11 bases. Germline CDR1 SQVTM, CDR2 ANQGSEA. This CDR3 spans 13 amino acids. Here the CDR3 DNA reads TGCAGCGTTGAGAGAAAAGCGGACACTGAAGCTTTCTTT. This gives the protein CSVERKADTEAFF.

This chain connects TRBV5-6 to TRBJ1-1; D is possibly TRBD1 (5 bases). The CDR3 totals 14 residues. CDR1 is SGHDT, CDR2 YYEEEE, per germline. V was cut by 0 bases and J by 4 bases, with 10 bases left in between. The CDR3 DNA reads TGTGCCAGCAGCTTGGTGGGGGGAGCCACTGAAGCTTTCTTT. This gives the protein CASSLVGGATEAFF. Looking up the rest from reference TRBV5-6 and TRBJ1-1 gives the full variable domain: DAGVTQSPTHLIKTRGQQVTLRCSPKSGHDTVSWYQQALGQGPQFIFQYYEEEERQRGNFPDRFSGHQFPNYSSELNVNALLLGDSALYLCASSLVGGATEAFFGQGTRLTVV.

This sequence joins TRBV6-5 and TRBJ1-4; tentative D call: TRBD1 (5 bases). Trimming left V 6 bases short and J 4 bases short, with 15 bases between. This CDR3 has 15 amino acids. Per the germline V gene, CDR1 is MNHEY and CDR2 is SVGAGI. The DNA of the CDR3 is TGTGCCAGCAGCAAAACCACAGGCTATAATGAAAAACTGTTTTTT. Translated, it gives CASSKTTGYNEKLFF.

The chain links TRBV5-4 to TRBJ2-3; 9 bases align to TRBD2. This CDR3 is built from 17 residues. CDR1 SGHNT and CDR2 YYREEE come from the germline V gene (reference sequence). After removal of 4 bases from V and 3 bases from J, the junction contained 12 bases not matched to a gene. The CDR3 protein is CASSIPQRGARTDTQYF. The CDR3 bases are TGTGCCAGCAGCATACCTCAGCGGGGGGCCAGGACAGATACGCAGTATTTT.

This clone was seen repeatedly, ten times or more. This rearrangement joins TRBV6-5 to TRBJ1-1, with a weak D call TRBD1 (6 bases). In germline, CDR1 is MNHEY, CDR2 SVGAGI. V shed 6 bases and J shed 6 bases, with 20 bases lying between them. The CDR3 totals 15 residues. CDR3 loop: CASRTGTGYVAEAFF. The CDR3 nucleotides are TGTGCCAGCAGGACCGGAACAGGGTATGTCGCTGAAGCTTTCTTT.

The chain has TRBV5-1 and TRBJ2-2, with a weak D call TRBD1 (6 bases). The CDR3 sequence is 15 residues long. Trimming pared 3 bases from V and 2 bases from J, leaving 11 bases between. Germline V gives CDR1 SGHRS, CDR2 YFSETQ. The CDR3 is CASSSDRSNTGELFF. The CDR3 DNA sequence: TGCGCCAGCAGCTCGGACAGATCAAACACCGGGGAGCTGTTTTTT. Full variable domain (missing parts from reference TRBV5-1 and TRBJ2-2): KAGVTQTPRYLIKTRGQQVTLSCSPISGHRSVSWYQQTPGQGLQFLFEYFSETQRNKGNFPGRFSGRQFSNSRSEMNVSTLELGDSALYLCASSSDRSNTGELFFGEGSRLTVL.

The rearrangement joins TRBV6-6 to TRBJ2-7; tentatively, D is TRBD1 (6 bases). The germline gives CDR1 MNHNY, CDR2 SVGAGI (reference sequence). V was trimmed by 0 bases and J by 2 bases, leaving 11 bases between them. The CDR3 spans 15 residues. The CDR3 spells CASSYSAGEPYEQYF. In DNA, the CDR3 is TGTGCCAGCAGTTACTCAGCAGGGGAGCCCTACGAGCAGTACTTC.

The chain couples TRBV9 to TRBJ2-1; 11 nucleotides align to TRBD2. CDR3 length equals 16 residues. The junction had 7 bases not matched to a gene; V was cut back by 4 bases and J by 4 bases. Looked up from germline, CDR1 is SGDLS and CDR2 is YYNGEE. In DNA form, the CDR3 reads TGTGCCAGCAGCCCGACCGGGACTAGCGGATACAATGAGCAGTTCTTC. This gives the protein CASSPTGTSGYNEQFF.

The rearrangement links TRBV5-1 to TRBJ1-1; D is perhaps TRBD1 (5 bases). Trimming took 3 bases from V and 6 from J, leaving 18 bases between them. This CDR3 has 15 amino acids. CDR1 SGHRS and CDR2 YFSETQ come from the germline V gene. CDR3 sequence: CASSWDGRDFPEAFF. The CDR3 DNA follows: TGCGCCAGCAGCTGGGACGGAAGGGACTTCCCTGAAGCTTTCTTT.

The chain joins TRBV28 to TRBJ2-5; TRBD2 agrees at 7 bases. This CDR3 contains 14 residues. Germline trimming cut 5 bases from V and 2 bases from J; bases unmatched to any gene: 5. Germline loops: CDR1 MDHEN, CDR2 SYDVKM. CDR3 loop: CASSGGGVQETQYF. In DNA form, the CDR3 reads TGTGCCAGCAGTGGGGGGGGAGTTCAAGAGACCCAGTACTTC.

This rearrangement joins TRBV5-5 to TRBJ1-4, with D maybe TRBD1 (6 bases). Germline assignment: CDR1 SGHKS and CDR2 YYEKEE (reference sequence). Between the trimmed V and J ends, which lost 0 bases and 7 bases, there was a span of 10 bases. The CDR3 loop spans 14 amino acids. Here the CDR3 reads CASSLGTVTEKLFF. The CDR3 DNA follows: TGTGCCAGCAGCTTGGGGACAGTCACTGAAAAACTGTTTTTT.

The chain joins TRBV5-1 to TRBJ2-7; D is possibly TRBD1 (5 bases). CDR3 length: 14 amino acids. V was shortened by 1 base and J by 5 bases, with 13 bases between the two germline ends. Germline loops: CDR1 SGHRS, CDR2 YFSETQ. The CDR3 is CASSLTQGIDEQYF. The DNA for the CDR3 is TGCGCCAGCAGCTTGACTCAGGGCATCGACGAGCAGTACTTC.

The chain recombines TRBV5-4 with TRBJ2-5, with a weak D call TRBD2 (7 bases). The V end was cut by 0 bases, the J end by 5 bases, with 17 bases between. The CDR3 loop spans 16 amino acids. CDR1 is SGHNT and CDR2 is YYREEE in the germline V gene (reference sequence). The CDR3 region has the DNA TGTGCCAGCAGCTTGGGAGTGGGGGGGCCGGGCGAGACCCAGTACTTC. Its translation: CASSLGVGGPGETQYF.